The TCR beta chain under discussion was sequenced for a study of tumor-infiltrating lymphocytes in primary liver carcinoma. Study results and caveats: Significantly larger top-250-clone fractions were found in tumors than in blood (p = 0.039).

A primer matching the constant region was used to make TCR beta cDNA from approximately 500 ng of total RNA. Modified slightly, ARM-PCR produced TCR beta libraries over three nested multiplex PCR rounds. The two initial PCR rounds, roughly 11 cycles each, used TRBV1-TRBV30 forward and C-beta reverse primers. TCRdb reanalysed the multiplex PCR reads using MiXCR and keeps one entry per CDR3 protein. The data show about 190,000 distinct CDR3 sequences, approximately 86% seen once. The CDR3 is 15 amino acids. Germline V gene data show CDR1 as MDHEN and CDR2 as SYDVKM. Co-extraction of both nucleic acids (RNA and DNA) used about 17-33 mg of unsorted bulk tissue. Tumor samples uniformly had over 80% viable tumor cells. As to this clonotype: As yet, its antigen is unknown. A read error may produce the germline difference seen at one junction end.

Sequencing was performed on tumor tissue from primary liver carcinoma. This clonotype was obtained from a man aged 35 to 55 with primary liver carcinoma and hepatitis B virus infection. This rearrangement joins TRBV28 to TRBJ1-3; TRBD1 might be the D (6 bases). The CDR3 bases are TGTGCCAGCGCCCGGGGGGCCCGCTCTGTAAACACCATGTATTTT. As protein: CASARGARSVNTMYF.